The subject of this entry is one TCR beta chain. This entry is derived from a study of blood T cell repertoires in COVID-19. Overall study: Whether acute or convalescent, the COVID-19 samples came from the United States, Italy and Spain. T cells, B-cell-depleted T cells, or PBMCs provided the cDNA or gDNA that served as material.

Study processing details: Nucleated cell counts were estimated from reference gene primer amplification. TCRdb's table, derived via immunoSEQ multiplex PCR, lists solely in-frame clones and lacks some. That table supplies the V and J calls and clone size; D and trimming were determined from the DNA. The sample includes about 130,000 clones, about four fifths seen only once; the top ten take approximately 5.2%. Looked up from germline, CDR1 is SGDLS and CDR2 is YYNGEE. This CDR3 has 16 amino acids. V trimming: 4 bases; J trimming: 4 bases; junction bases outside the gene matches: 7. The Seattle patients joined while their infection was active and were tracked longitudinally afterward.

The gene calls are TRBV9 and TRBJ2-2; 10 bases line up with TRBD1. This TCR derives from a woman aged 70-85 years with COVID-19, enrolled during active disease. The sample was peripheral blood. The CDR3 coding sequence is TGTGCCAGCAGCTCGGGACAGGGGAGAAGCACCGGGGAGCTGTTTTTT. The encoded protein is CASSSGQGRSTGELFF.